Detailed here is one T cell receptor beta chain. The CDR3 runs to 12 residues. The germline gives CDR1 MDHEN, CDR2 SYDVKM. V was cut by 3 bases and J by 7 bases, with 9 bases left in between. The sample is drawn from a study of T cell responses to AZD1222 COVID-19 vaccine. The method was immunoSEQ multiplex PCR; TCRdb's version includes in-frame clones alone and lacks a portion of them. The sample has fewer than 90,000 clones; nearly 90% are singletons. This rearrangement joins TRBV28 to TRBJ1-2; tentative D call: TRBD1 (6 bases). This clonotype originated in an adult in good health. This specimen was peripheral blood, taken on day 0 of AZD1222 vaccination. The CDR3 protein is CASSFAGAGYTF. The CDR3 DNA reads as TGTGCCAGCAGTTTTGCGGGGGCTGGCTACACCTTC.